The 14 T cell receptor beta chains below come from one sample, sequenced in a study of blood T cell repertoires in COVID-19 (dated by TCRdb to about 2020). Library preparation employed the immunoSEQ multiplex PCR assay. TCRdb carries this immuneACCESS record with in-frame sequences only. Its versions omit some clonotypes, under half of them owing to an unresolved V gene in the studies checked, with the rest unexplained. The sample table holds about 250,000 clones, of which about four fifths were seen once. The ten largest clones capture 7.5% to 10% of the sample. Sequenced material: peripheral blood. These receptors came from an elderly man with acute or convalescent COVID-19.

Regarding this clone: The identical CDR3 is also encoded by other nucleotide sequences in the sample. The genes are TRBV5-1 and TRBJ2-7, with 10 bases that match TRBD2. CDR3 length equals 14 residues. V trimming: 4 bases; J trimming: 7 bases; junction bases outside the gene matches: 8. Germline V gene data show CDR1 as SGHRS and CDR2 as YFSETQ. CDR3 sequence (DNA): TGCGCCAGCAGCACCCTAGCGGGGGCTAGGGAGCAGTACTTC. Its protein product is CASSTLAGAREQYF.

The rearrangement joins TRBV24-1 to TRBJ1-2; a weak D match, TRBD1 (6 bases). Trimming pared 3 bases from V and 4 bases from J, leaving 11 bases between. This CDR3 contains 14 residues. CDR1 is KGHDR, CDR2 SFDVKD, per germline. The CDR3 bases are TGTGCCACCAGTGATCTGACAGGAACCTATGGCTACACCTTC. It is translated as CATSDLTGTYGYTF.

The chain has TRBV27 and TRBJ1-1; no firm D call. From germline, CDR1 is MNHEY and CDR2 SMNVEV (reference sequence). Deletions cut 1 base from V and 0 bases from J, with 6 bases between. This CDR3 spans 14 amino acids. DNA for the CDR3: TGTGCCAGCAGTTTATTAGCGATGAACACTGAAGCTTTCTTT. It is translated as CASSLLAMNTEAFF.

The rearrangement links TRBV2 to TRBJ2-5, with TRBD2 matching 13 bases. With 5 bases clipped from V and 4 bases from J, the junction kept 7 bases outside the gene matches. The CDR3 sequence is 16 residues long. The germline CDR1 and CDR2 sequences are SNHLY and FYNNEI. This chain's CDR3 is CASSPGLAGVGETQYF. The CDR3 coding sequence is TGTGCCAGCAGTCCCGGACTAGCGGGAGTTGGAGAGACCCAGTACTTC. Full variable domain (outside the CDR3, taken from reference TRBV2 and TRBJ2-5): EPEVTQTPSHQVTQMGQEVILRCVPISNHLYFYWYRQILGQKVEFLVSFYNNEISEKSEIFDDQFSVERPDGSNFTLKIRSTKLEDSAMYFCASSPGLAGVGETQYFGPGTRLLVL.

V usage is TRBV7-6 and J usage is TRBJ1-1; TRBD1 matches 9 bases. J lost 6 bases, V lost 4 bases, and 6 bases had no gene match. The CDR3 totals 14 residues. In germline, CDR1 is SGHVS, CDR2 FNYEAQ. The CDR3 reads CASSWGQGEAEAFF. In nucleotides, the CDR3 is TGTGCCAGCAGCTGGGGACAGGGTGAGGCTGAAGCTTTCTTT.

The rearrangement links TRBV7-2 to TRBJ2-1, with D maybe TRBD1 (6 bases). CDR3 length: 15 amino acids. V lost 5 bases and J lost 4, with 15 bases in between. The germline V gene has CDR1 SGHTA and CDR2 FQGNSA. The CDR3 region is CASSQPGQGYNEQFF. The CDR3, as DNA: TGTGCCAGCAGCCAGCCGGGACAAGGATACAATGAGCAGTTCTTC.

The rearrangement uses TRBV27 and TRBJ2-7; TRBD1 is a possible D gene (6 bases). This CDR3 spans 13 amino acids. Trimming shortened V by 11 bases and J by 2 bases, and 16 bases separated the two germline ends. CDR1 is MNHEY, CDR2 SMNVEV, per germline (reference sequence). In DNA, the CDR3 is TGTGCCCGCCCCCCAGGGGACCCCTACGAGCAGTACTTC. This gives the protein CARPPGDPYEQYF.

Here the CDR3 reads CASSAGTGQETQYF. In DNA form, the CDR3 reads TGCGCCAGCAGCGCCGGGACAGGGCAAGAGACCCAGTACTTC. The chain has TRBV5-1 and TRBJ2-5, with 9 bases that match TRBD1. Germline-derived CDR1 and CDR2 are SGHRS and YFSETQ. Losses at the gene ends were 4 bases for V and 2 bases for J; bases not matched to a gene: 3. The CDR3 runs to 14 residues.

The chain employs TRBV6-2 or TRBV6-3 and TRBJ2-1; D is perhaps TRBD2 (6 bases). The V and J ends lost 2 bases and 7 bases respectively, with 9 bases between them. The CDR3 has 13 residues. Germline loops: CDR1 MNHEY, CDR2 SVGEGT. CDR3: CASSYPGVNEQFF. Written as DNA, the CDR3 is TGTGCCAGCAGTTACCCGGGAGTAAATGAGCAGTTCTTC.

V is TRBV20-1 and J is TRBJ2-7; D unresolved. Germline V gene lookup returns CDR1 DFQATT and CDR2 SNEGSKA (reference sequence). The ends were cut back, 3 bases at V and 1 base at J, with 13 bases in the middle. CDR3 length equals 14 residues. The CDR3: CSASDQLLSYEQYF. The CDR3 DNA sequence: TGCAGTGCTAGTGATCAACTATTGTCCTACGAGCAGTACTTC.

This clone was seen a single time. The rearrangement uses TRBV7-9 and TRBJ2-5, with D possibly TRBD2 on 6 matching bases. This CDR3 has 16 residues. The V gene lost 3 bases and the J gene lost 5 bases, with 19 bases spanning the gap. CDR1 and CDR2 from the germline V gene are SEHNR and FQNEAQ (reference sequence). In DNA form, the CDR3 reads TGTGCCAGCAGCTTGAGGGGTAGCGGCACTAGGGAGACCCAGTACTTC. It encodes CASSLRGSGTRETQYF.

CDR3 region: CASSVGSGTGGVYTF. Here the CDR3 DNA reads TGTGCCAGCAGCGTAGGCTCCGGGACAGGGGGCGTCTACACCTTC. This rearrangement joins TRBV9 to TRBJ1-2, with 12 bases identical to TRBD1. Trimming removed 0 bases from V and 10 bases from J; junction bases left unmatched: 7. The CDR3 sequence is 15 residues long. CDR1 is SGDLS, CDR2 YYNGEE, per germline.

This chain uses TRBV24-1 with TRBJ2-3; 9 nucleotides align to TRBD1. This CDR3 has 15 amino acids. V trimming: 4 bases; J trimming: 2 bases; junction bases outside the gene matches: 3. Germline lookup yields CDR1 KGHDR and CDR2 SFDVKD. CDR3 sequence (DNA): TGTGCCACCAGTGACGGGACAGGGAACACAGATACGCAGTATTTT. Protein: CATSDGTGNTDTQYF.

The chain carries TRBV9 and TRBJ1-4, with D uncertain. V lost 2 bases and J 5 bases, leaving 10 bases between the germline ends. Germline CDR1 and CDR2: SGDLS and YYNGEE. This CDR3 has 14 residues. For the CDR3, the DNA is TGTGCCAGCAGCGTGGAGGCTCAGAATGAAAAACTGTTTTTT. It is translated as CASSVEAQNEKLFF.